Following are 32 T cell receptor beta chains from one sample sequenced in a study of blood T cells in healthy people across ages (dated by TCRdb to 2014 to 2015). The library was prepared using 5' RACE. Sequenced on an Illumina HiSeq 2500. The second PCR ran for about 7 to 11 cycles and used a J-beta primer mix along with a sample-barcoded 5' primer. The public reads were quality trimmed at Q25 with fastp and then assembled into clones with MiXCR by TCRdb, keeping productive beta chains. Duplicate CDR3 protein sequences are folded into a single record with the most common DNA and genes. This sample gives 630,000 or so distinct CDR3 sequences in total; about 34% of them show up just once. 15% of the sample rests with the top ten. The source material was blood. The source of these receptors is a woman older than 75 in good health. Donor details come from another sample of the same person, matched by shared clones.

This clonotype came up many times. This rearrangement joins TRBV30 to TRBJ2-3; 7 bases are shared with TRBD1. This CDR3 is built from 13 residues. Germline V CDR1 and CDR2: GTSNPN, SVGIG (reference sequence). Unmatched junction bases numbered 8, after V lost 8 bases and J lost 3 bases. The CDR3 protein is CAGKQGSTDTQYF. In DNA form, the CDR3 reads TGTGCCGGAAAACAGGGGAGTACAGATACGCAGTATTTT.

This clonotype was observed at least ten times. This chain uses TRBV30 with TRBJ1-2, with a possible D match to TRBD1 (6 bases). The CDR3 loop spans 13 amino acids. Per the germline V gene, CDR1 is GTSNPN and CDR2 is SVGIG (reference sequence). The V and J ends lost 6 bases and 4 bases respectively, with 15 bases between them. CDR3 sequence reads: CACPGGGGYGYTF. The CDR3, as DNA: TGTGCCTGCCCTGGCGGGGGCGGCTATGGCTACACCTTC.

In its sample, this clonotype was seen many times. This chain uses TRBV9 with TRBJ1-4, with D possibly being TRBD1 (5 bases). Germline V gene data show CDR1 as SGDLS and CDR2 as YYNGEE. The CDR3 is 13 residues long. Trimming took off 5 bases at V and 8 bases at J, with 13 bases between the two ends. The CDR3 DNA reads TGTGCCAGCAGGGGGGTGGCAGAGGAAAAACTGTTTTTT. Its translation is CASRGVAEEKLFF.

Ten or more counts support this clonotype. CDR3: CSASRSLSNQPQHF. The CDR3 nucleotides are TGCAGTGCTAGTAGGTCTCTTAGCAATCAGCCCCAGCATTTT. The chain is built from TRBV20-1 and TRBJ1-5; D unresolved. V lost 3 bases and J 0 bases, leaving 9 bases between the germline ends. The germline V gene has CDR1 DFQATT and CDR2 SNEGSKA (reference sequence). The CDR3 runs 14 residues.

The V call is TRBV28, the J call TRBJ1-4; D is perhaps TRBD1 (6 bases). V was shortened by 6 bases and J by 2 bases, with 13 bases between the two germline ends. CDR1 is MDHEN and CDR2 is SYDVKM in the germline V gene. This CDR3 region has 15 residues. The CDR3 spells CASSPRGETNEKLFF. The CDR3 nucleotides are TGTGCCAGCAGCCCCAGGGGCGAGACTAATGAAAAACTGTTTTTT.

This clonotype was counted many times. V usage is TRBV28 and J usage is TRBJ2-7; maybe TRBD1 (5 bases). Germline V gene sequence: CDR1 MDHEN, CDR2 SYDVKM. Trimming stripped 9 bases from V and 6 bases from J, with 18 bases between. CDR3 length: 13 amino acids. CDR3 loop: CASLKNGASEQYF. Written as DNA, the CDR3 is TGTGCCAGTCTGAAAAATGGGGCATCCGAGCAGTACTTC.

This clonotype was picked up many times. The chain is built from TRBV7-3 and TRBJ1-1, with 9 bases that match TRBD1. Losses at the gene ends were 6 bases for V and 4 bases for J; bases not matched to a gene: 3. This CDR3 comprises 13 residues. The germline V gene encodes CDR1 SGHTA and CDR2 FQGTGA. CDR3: CASSQTGGTEAFF. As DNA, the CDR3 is TGTGCCAGCAGTCAGACAGGGGGCACTGAAGCTTTCTTT.

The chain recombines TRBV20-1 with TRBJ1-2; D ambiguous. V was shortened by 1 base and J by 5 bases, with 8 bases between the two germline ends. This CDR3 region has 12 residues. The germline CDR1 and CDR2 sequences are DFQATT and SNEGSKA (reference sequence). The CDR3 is CSARVPEYGYTF. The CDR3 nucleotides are TGCAGTGCTAGAGTACCGGAATATGGCTACACCTTC.

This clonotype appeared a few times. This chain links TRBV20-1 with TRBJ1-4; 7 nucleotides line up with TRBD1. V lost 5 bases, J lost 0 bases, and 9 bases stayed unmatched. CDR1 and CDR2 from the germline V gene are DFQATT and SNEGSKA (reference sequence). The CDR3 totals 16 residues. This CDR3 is CSAYRGTGATNEKLFF. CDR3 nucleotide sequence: TGCAGTGCTTACAGGGGTACAGGAGCAACTAATGAAAAACTGTTTTTT.

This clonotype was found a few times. CDR3 loop: CASSLGQGSPNTEAFF. For the CDR3, the DNA is TGTGCCAGCAGCCTAGGACAGGGGTCGCCGAACACTGAAGCTTTCTTT. The rearrangement uses TRBV3-1 and TRBJ1-1; 9 nucleotides agree with TRBD1. V lost 4 bases, J lost 1 base, and 7 bases stayed unmatched. CDR3 length: 16 residues. Germline V gene sequence: CDR1 LGHDT, CDR2 YNNKEL (reference sequence).

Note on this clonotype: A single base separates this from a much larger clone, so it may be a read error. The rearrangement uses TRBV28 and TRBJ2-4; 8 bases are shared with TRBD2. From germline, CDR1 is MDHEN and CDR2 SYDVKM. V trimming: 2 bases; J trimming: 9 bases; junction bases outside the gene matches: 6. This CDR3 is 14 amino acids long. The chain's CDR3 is CASSLHGREGIQYF. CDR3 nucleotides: TGTGCCAGCAGTTTACACGGCCGGGAGGGCATTCAGTACTTC.

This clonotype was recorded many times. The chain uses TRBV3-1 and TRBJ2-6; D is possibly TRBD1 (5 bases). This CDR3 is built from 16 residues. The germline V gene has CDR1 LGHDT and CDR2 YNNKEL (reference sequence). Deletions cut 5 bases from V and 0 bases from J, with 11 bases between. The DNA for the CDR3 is TGTGCCAGCAGCGGGGCAGGCCCCTCTGGGGCCAACGTCCTGACTTTC. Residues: CASSGAGPSGANVLTF.

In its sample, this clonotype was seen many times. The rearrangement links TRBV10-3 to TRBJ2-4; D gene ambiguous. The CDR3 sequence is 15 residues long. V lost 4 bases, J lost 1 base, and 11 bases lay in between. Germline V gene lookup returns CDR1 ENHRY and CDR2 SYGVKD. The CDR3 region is CAISGGILAKNIQYF. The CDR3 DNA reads TGTGCCATCAGTGGTGGCATCCTGGCCAAAAACATTCAGTACTTC.

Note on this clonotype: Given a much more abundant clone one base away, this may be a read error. CDR3 sequence (DNA): TGTGCCAGCAGCCTGCCCGGGACAGGGACCTGTGGCTACACCTTC. Encoded protein: CASSLPGTGTCGYTF. V and J are TRBV13 and TRBJ1-2, with 9 bases identical to TRBD1. The J segment lost 7 bases and the V segment lost 5 bases, leaving 11 bases of the junction unmatched. Per the germline V gene, CDR1 is PRHDT and CDR2 is FYEKMQ (reference sequence). The CDR3 runs to 15 residues.

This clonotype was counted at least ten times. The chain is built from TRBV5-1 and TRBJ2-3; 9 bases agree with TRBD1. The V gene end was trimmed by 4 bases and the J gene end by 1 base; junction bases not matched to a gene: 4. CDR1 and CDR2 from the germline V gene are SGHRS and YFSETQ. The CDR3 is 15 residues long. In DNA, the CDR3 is TGCGCCAGCAGCGTGAGACAGGGGGGCACAGATACGCAGTATTTT. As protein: CASSVRQGGTDTQYF.

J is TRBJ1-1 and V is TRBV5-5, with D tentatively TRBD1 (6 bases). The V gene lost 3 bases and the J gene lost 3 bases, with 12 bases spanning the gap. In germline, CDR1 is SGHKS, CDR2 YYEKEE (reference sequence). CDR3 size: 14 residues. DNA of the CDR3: TGTGCCAGCAGCTGGGGGACACGCGACACTGAAGCTTTCTTT. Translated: CASSWGTRDTEAFF.

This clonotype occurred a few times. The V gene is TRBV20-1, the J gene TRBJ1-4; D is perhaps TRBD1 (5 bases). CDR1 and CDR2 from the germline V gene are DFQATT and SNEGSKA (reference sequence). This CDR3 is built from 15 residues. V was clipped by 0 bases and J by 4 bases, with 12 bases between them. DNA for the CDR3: TGCAGTGCTAGAGATTGGGGCAGACTTAATGAAAAACTGTTTTTT. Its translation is CSARDWGRLNEKLFF.

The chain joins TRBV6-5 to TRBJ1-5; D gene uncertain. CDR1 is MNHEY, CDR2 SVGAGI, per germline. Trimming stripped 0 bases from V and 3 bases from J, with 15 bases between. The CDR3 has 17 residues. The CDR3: CASSYSNPAGDNQPQHF. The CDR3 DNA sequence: TGTGCCAGCAGTTACTCGAATCCAGCAGGAGACAATCAGCCCCAGCATTTT.

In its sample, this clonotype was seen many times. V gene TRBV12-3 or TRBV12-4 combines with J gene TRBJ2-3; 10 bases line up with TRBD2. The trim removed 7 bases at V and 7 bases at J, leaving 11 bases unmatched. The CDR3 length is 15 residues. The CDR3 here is CASTSRERGGHTQYF. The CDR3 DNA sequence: TGTGCCAGCACCTCGCGTGAGCGGGGGGGGCATACGCAGTATTTT.

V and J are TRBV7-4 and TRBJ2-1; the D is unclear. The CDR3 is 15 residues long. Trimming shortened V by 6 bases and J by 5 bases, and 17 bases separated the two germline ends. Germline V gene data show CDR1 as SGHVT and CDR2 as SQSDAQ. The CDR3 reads CASSPSRPDHNEQFF. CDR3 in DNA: TGTGCCAGCAGTCCCTCGAGGCCGGACCACAATGAGCAGTTCTTC.

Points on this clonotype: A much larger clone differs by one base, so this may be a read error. This CDR3 reads CTSSLFLGGGTDTQYF. CDR3 DNA: TGTACCAGCAGCCTCTTCCTGGGGGGCGGCACAGATACGCAGTATTTT. This sequence joins TRBV3-1 and TRBJ2-3; D tentatively reads TRBD1 or TRBD2 (6 bases each). Germline loops: CDR1 LGHDT, CDR2 YNNKEL (reference sequence). This CDR3 has 16 residues.

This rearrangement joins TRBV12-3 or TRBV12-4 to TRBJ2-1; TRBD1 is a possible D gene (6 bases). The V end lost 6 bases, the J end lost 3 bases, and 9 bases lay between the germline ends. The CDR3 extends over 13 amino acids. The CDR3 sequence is CASRQGNYNEQFF. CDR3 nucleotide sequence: TGTGCCAGCAGACAGGGTAACTACAATGAGCAGTTCTTC.

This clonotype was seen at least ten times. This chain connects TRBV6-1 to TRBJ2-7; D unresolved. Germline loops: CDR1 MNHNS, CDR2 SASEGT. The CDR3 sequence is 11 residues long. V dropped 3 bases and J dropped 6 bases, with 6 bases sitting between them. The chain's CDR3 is CASSEYLEQYF. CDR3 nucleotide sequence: TGTGCCAGCAGTGAGTATCTCGAGCAGTACTTC.

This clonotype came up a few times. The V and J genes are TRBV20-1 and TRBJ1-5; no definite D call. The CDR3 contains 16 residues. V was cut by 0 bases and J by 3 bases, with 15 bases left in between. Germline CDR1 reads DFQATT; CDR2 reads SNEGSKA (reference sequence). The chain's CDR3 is CSARDARGQVNQPQHF. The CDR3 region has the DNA TGCAGTGCTAGAGATGCGCGAGGGCAGGTCAATCAGCCCCAGCATTTT.

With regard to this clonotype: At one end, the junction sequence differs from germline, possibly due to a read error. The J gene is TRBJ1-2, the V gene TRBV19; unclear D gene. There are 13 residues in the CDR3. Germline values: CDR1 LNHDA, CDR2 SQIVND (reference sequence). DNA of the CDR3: TGTGCCAGTAGTATCAAGGGCGACTATAGCTACACCTTC. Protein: CASSIKGDYSYTF.

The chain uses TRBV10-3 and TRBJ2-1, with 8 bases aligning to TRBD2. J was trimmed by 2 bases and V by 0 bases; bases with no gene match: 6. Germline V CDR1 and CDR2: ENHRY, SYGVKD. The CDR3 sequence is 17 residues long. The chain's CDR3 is CAISESKRGSTYNEQFF. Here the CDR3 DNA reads TGTGCCATCAGTGAGTCAAAGCGGGGGAGTACCTACAATGAGCAGTTCTTC.

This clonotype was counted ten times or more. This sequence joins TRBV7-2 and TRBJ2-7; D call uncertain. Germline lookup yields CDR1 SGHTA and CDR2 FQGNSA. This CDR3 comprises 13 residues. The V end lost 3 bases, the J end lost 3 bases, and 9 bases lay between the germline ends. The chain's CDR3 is CASSFRANYEQYF. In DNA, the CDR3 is TGTGCCAGCAGCTTCCGGGCCAACTACGAGCAGTACTTC.

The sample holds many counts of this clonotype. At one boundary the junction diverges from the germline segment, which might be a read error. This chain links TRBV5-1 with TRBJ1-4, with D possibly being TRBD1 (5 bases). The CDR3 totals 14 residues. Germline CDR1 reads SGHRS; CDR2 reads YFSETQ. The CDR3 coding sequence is TGTGCCAGCAGTTTGCGACAGTCTAATGAAAAACTGTTTTTT. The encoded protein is CASSLRQSNEKLFF.

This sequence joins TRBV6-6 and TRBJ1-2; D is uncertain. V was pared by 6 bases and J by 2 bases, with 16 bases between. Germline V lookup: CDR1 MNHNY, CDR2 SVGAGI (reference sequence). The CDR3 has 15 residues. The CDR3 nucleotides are TGTGCCAGCAGCCCGGAGAGACGGACCAACTATGGCTACACCTTC. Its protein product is CASSPERRTNYGYTF.

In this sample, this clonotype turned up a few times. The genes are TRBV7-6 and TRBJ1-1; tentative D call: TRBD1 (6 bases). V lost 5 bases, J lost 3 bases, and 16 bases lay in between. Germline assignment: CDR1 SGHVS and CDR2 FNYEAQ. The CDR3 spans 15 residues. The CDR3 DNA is TGTGCCAGCAGCGATCAACAGGGCTCCCACACTGAAGCTTTCTTT. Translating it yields CASSDQQGSHTEAFF.

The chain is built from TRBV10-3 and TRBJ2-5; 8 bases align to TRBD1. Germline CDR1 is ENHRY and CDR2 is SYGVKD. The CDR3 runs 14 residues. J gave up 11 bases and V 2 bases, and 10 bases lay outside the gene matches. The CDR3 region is CAISERSGGNEQYF. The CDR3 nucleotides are TGTGCCATCAGTGAGCGATCAGGGGGCAATGAGCAGTACTTC.

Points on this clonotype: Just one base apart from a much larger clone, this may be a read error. The CDR3 here is CASSFQGREIDTQYF. The CDR3 region has the DNA TGTGCCAGCAGCTTTCAGGGGAGGGAAATAGATACGCAGTATTTT. The chain combines TRBV7-6 with TRBJ2-3; weak D call: TRBD2 (7 bases). Germline V gives CDR1 SGHVS, CDR2 FNYEAQ. V shed 3 bases and J shed 5 bases, with 15 bases lying between them. This CDR3 contains 15 residues.